The present TCR beta chain was sequenced within a study of regulatory T cells in long-lasting Graves disease. Indicated time point: newly diagnosed GD, antithyroid drugs for less than 3 months. PBMC-extracted RNA yielded the TCR library. Germline-derived CDR1 and CDR2 are SGHRS and YFSETQ. The CDR3 spans 14 residues. This clonotype was seen repeatedly, ten times or more. Compared with germline, one end of the junction differs, possibly owing to a read error. Construction of TCR beta libraries relied on iRepertoire HTBI primers and on Arm-PCR targeting CDR3 regions. In TCRdb, the multiplex PCR reads were re-called with MiXCR into one record per CDR3 protein. The table has fewer than 550,000 distinct CDR3 sequences, about 15% seen once. This same sample was also part of a study on T cells in Graves' hyperthyroidism and ophthalmopathy.

Source: peripheral blood mononuclear cells (PBMCs), taken at new diagnosis, from a patient treated with antithyroid drugs. The chain uses TRBV5-1 and TRBJ1-5; the D gene is possibly TRBD1 (5 bases). The sequence came from a middle-aged woman with Graves disease. The CDR3 loop reads CASSPGTAGQPQHF. The CDR3 nucleotides read TGTGCCAGCAGTCCCGGGACCGCGGGCCAGCCCCAGCATTTT.